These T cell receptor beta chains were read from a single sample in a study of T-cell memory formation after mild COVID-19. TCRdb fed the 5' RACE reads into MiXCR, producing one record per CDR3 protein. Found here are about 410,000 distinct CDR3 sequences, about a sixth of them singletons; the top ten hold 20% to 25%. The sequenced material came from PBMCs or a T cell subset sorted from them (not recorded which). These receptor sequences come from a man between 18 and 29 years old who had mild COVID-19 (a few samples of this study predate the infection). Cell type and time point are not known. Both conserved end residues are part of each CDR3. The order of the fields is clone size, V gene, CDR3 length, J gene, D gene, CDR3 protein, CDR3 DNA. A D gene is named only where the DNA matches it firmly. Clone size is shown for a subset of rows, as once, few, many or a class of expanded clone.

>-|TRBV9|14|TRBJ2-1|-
CASSAGEGYNEQFF
TGTGCCAGCAGCGCCGGTGAGGGTTACAATGAGCAGTTCTTC
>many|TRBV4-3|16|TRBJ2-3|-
CASSQRSPRFLDTQYF
TGCGCCAGCAGCCAAAGGAGCCCCCGGTTCTTGGATACGCAGTATTTT
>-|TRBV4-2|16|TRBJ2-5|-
CASSQDGLGIQETQYF
TGTGCCAGCAGCCAAGATGGGTTGGGGATACAAGAGACCCAGTACTTC
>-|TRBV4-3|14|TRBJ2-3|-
CASSRTLAVDTQYF
TGCGCCAGCAGCCGCACCCTGGCGGTAGATACGCAGTATTTT
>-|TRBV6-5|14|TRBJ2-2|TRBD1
CASSYSQGSGELFF
TGTGCCAGCAGTTACTCACAGGGGTCCGGGGAGCTGTTTTTT
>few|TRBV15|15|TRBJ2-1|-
CATSRLGGEVDEQFF
TGTGCCACCAGCAGGTTAGGCGGTGAGGTCGATGAGCAGTTCTTC
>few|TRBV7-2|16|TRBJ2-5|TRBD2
CASSSGLAGGRETQYF
TGTGCCAGCAGCTCTGGACTAGCGGGGGGGCGCGAGACCCAGTACTTC
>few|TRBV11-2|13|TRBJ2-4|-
CASSFGAENIQYF
TGTGCCAGCAGCTTCGGGGCAGAAAACATTCAGTACTTC
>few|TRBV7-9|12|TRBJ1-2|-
CASMEFNYGYTF
TGTGCCAGCATGGAGTTTAACTATGGCTACACCTTC
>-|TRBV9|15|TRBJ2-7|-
CASSVVPDGSYEQYF
TGTGCCAGCAGCGTAGTCCCAGACGGATCCTACGAGCAGTACTTC